The rows below give T cell receptor beta chains drawn from one sample of a study of blood T cell repertoires in COVID-19. Measured with immunoSEQ multiplex PCR; TCRdb has only the in-frame clones, and not every one. The sample shows about 140,000 clones, 80% of them seen only once. The sample consisted of peripheral blood. Receptors were obtained from a woman aged 50 to 60 with acute or convalescent COVID-19. Each CDR3 is given with its conserved first and last residue. D genes are given only for firm matches. A clone size is listed for some rows: how often the clone was seen (once, few, many), or a class if it is expanded.

V,size,J,D,DNA,CDR3
TRBV7-9,once,TRBJ2-3,-,TGTGCCAGCACCTCCTCCATCGTGGGCGGGGATACGCAGTATTTT,CASTSSIVGGDTQYF
TRBV5-6,-,TRBJ2-2,-,TGTGCCAGCAGCGGTGGCCCTTCAGAATTCACCGGGGAGCTGTTTTTT,CASSGGPSEFTGELFF
TRBV12-3/TRBV12-4,once,TRBJ2-1,TRBD2,TGTGCCAGCAGTTGGGGAGGGGACAATGAGCAGTTCTTC,CASSWGGDNEQFF
TRBV11-2,-,TRBJ1-3,TRBD1,TGTGCCAGCAGCGTGGACAGGGGCGCGAGCCCTGGAAACACCATATATTTT,CASSVDRGASPGNTIYF
TRBV15,-,TRBJ1-5,TRBD1,TGTGCCACCAGCCCCGGGGGACAGGGGCCCAATCAGCCCCAGCATTTT,CATSPGGQGPNQPQHF
TRBV4-2,-,TRBJ1-2,TRBD1,TGTGCCAGCAGCCAGGAAACAGGGGACTATGGCTACACCTTC,CASSQETGDYGYTF
TRBV2,-,TRBJ1-1,-,TGTGCCAGCAGTGAAGGGTCCCTCGGCACTGAAGCTTTCTTT,CASSEGSLGTEAFF
TRBV7-3,-,TRBJ2-3,-,TGTGCCAGCAGCTTAACTTCGTCGAATTCTATGGATACGCAGTATTTT,CASSLTSSNSMDTQYF
TRBV12-3/TRBV12-4,once,TRBJ1-2,-,TGTGCCAGCAGTTTAGTGACGACAGCTGACTACACCTTC,CASSLVTTADYTF
TRBV7-2,-,TRBJ2-3,-,TGTGCCAGCAGACAGATCGCGGGGTCCTACACAGATACGCAGTATTTT,CASRQIAGSYTDTQYF
TRBV3-1/TRBV3-2,-,TRBJ1-4,TRBD1,TGTGCCAGCAGCCAAGAAAGGTGGGGGACAGTTACGCATGCAACTAATGAAAAACTGTTTTTT,CASSQERWGTVTHATNEKLFF
TRBV3-1/TRBV3-2,-,TRBJ2-7,-,TGTGCCAGCAGCACTCGTTCCTACGAGCAGTACTTC,CASSTRSYEQYF
TRBV29-1,-,TRBJ1-2,-,TGCAGCGTCGACAGGTCTCATGGCTACACCTTC,CSVDRSHGYTF
TRBV6-1,-,TRBJ1-3,TRBD1,TGTGCCAGCAGTGATGTCCGGGACAGGGGGAACACCATATATTTT,CASSDVRDRGNTIYF
TRBV6-4,-,TRBJ2-6,-,TGTGCCAGCACCGCCAGTTCTGGGGCCAACGTCCTGACTTTC,CASTASSGANVLTF
TRBV7-9,once,TRBJ2-2,TRBD1,TGTGCCAGCAGCACGCGTTGGGGACAGAAGAACACCGGGGAGCTGTTTTTT,CASSTRWGQKNTGELFF
TRBV7-9,many,TRBJ2-2,-,TGTGCCGCGGGGCCGACAACGAACACCGGGGAGCTGTTTTTT,CAAGPTTNTGELFF
TRBV7-9,-,TRBJ2-2,TRBD1,TGTGCCAGCAGCCTGACAGGGACGGAGATCGGGGAGCTGTTTTTT,CASSLTGTEIGELFF
TRBV29-1,-,TRBJ2-7,TRBD1,TGCAGCGTCTCTCGGGACAGGGCCTCCTACGAGCAGTACTTC,CSVSRDRASYEQYF
TRBV6-2/TRBV6-3,-,TRBJ1-5,-,TGTGCCAGCAGCTCCCGGGACTTAATTAGCAATCAGCCCCAGCATTTT,CASSSRDLISNQPQHF
TRBV4-2,-,TRBJ1-4,-,TGTGCCAGCAGCCAAGATCTGGCTGCAACTAATGAAAAACTGTTTTTT,CASSQDLAATNEKLFF
TRBV19,-,TRBJ1-6,TRBD1,TGTGCCAGTAGTATCGGGGACAGGGGGCCCTCACCCCTCCACTTT,CASSIGDRGPSPLHF
TRBV6-5,-,TRBJ1-1,-,TGTGCCAGCAGCCCCCTCAGGGGCACTGAAGCTTTCTTT,CASSPLRGTEAFF
TRBV5-6,-,TRBJ2-7,TRBD1,TGTGCCAGCAGCCCGGCGACAGGGGCCTACGAGCAGTACTTC,CASSPATGAYEQYF
TRBV5-4,-,TRBJ1-1,-,TGTGCCAGCAGTCATGGGGCGTCTAACGCTGAAGCTTTCTTT,CASSHGASNAEAFF
TRBV18,-,TRBJ2-5,TRBD2,TGTGCCAGCTCACCGACGGGGGGTCAAGAGACCCAGTACTTC,CASSPTGGQETQYF
TRBV11-3,-,TRBJ1-4,-,TGTGCCAGCAGCCCTCCCAGGCTGAATGAAAAACTGTTTTTT,CASSPPRLNEKLFF
TRBV29-1,-,TRBJ1-3,-,TGCAGCGTTGAAGAAGGGAGCTCTGGAAACACCATATATTTT,CSVEEGSSGNTIYF
TRBV18,-,TRBJ1-5,-,TGTGCCAGCTCACCACCTTCCACGAATCTAGGGCCCCAGCATTTT,CASSPPSTNLGPQHF
TRBV7-2,-,TRBJ2-1,-,TGTGCCAGCAGCTACGTGGGGGGAAGCTCCTACAATGAGCAGTTCTTC,CASSYVGGSSYNEQFF
TRBV5-6,-,TRBJ2-4,TRBD2,TGTGCCAGCAGCTCCCTAAGCGGGGTGAAAAACATTCAGTACTTC,CASSSLSGVKNIQYF
TRBV7-3,-,TRBJ1-1,TRBD1,TGTGCCAGCAGCTTAAGGGACAGAACCACTGAAGCTTTCTTT,CASSLRDRTTEAFF
TRBV7-8,-,TRBJ1-4,-,TGTGCCAGCAGCTTAGGTGCGGGGGAGGCGGAAAAACTGTTTTTT,CASSLGAGEAEKLFF
TRBV7-9,-,TRBJ1-4,TRBD1,TGTGCCAGCAGCCGTCAGGGCAGGGGGCATGAAAAACTGTTTTTT,CASSRQGRGHEKLFF
TRBV18,-,TRBJ1-2,-,TGTGCCAGCTCACTTTCGGACGCAGGGGATATAGGCTATGGCTACACCTTC,CASSLSDAGDIGYGYTF
TRBV7-7,few,TRBJ2-2,TRBD2,TGTGCCTTGCGGGGGGCTTCAAACACCGGGGAGCTGTTTTTT,CALRGASNTGELFF
TRBV6-5,-,TRBJ1-1,TRBD1,TGTGCCAGCCGACCAGGAACAGGGGCTAACACTGAAGCTTTCTTT,CASRPGTGANTEAFF
TRBV12-3/TRBV12-4,-,TRBJ1-1,-,TGTGCCAGCAGTTTAACGGGGGACACTGAAGCTTTCTTT,CASSLTGDTEAFF
TRBV5-1,-,TRBJ1-2,-,TGCGCCAGCAGCTTGGCAACAGGGACCTATGGCTACACCTTC,CASSLATGTYGYTF
TRBV9,-,TRBJ2-2,TRBD1,TGTGCCAGCAGCGGCCGGGACAGGGTGGACACCGGGGAGCTGTTTTTT,CASSGRDRVDTGELFF
TRBV7-8,-,TRBJ2-5,-,TGTGCCAGCAGCTTCCGACAGGCTGTCCAAGAGACCCAGTACTTC,CASSFRQAVQETQYF
TRBV4-1,few,TRBJ2-2,-,TGCGCCAGCAGCCAAGAGGCCACCCGCAATGCCGGGGAGCTGTTTTTT,CASSQEATRNAGELFF
TRBV7-2,-,TRBJ1-2,TRBD1,TGTGCCAGCAGCACCCAAACAGGGGATGTTGGCTACACCTTC,CASSTQTGDVGYTF
TRBV19,-,TRBJ1-4,-,TGTGCCAGTAGATTTACAACTAATGAAAAACTGTTTTTT,CASRFTTNEKLFF
TRBV5-4,-,TRBJ2-4,-,TGTGCCAGCAGCTTGGACAGCCAAAGGTACTTC,CASSLDSQRYF